A selection of T cell receptor beta chains follows, all from one sample in a study of lymphopenia after photon versus proton radiotherapy. TCRdb's copy holds only in-frame clones and misses some; the assay was immunoSEQ multiplex PCR. The repertoire holds approximately 23,000 clones, with more than 85% as singletons. The sequences come from peripheral blood, collected from a patient treated with proton-based radiotherapy. The receptor set was obtained from a man at least 80 years old with esophageal cancer. Both conserved end residues are part of each CDR3. A D gene is named only where the DNA matches it firmly. Only part of the rows carry a size: once, few, many, or a class if the clone is expanded.

size,D,J,V,CDR3,DNA
.,TRBD2,TRBJ2-5,TRBV5-4,CASSLGLAGVETQYF,TGTGCCAGCAGCTTGGGGCTAGCGGGAGTGGAGACCCAGTACTTC
.,TRBD1,TRBJ2-7,TRBV9,CASSVAGTGGSEQYF,TGTGCCAGCAGCGTAGCCGGGACAGGGGGCTCCGAGCAGTACTTC
.,TRBD1,TRBJ2-6,TRBV5-4,CASTIQGSGANVLTF,TGTGCCAGCACCATACAGGGGTCTGGGGCCAACGTCCTGACTTTC
.,.,TRBJ2-7,TRBV6-5,CASSYSTPRNHYEQYF,TGTGCCAGCAGTTACTCGACGCCCAGGAACCACTACGAGCAGTACTTC
.,.,TRBJ1-5,TRBV4-1,CASSRESSHNQPQHF,TGCGCCAGCAGCCGCGAGAGCAGCCACAATCAGCCCCAGCATTTT
.,TRBD2,TRBJ2-3,TRBV10-3,CAISESLAGAQPTQYF,TGTGCCATCAGTGAGTCACTAGCGGGGGCGCAGCCTACGCAGTATTTT
.,.,TRBJ2-7,TRBV7-2,CASSPQRGDSEQYF,TGTGCCAGCAGCCCCCAGAGAGGGGATAGCGAGCAGTACTTC
.,TRBD1,TRBJ1-4,TRBV7-9,CASSWRGQGTSTNEKLFF,TGTGCCAGCAGCTGGAGGGGGCAGGGGACCTCAACTAATGAAAAACTGTTTTTT
.,TRBD1,TRBJ1-4,TRBV15,CATQQGAFEKLFF,TGTGCCACCCAACAGGGGGCATTTGAAAAACTGTTTTTT
.,.,TRBJ2-7,TRBV4-1,CASSGVLDEQYF,TGCGCCAGCAGCGGGGTACTCGACGAGCAGTACTTC
.,.,TRBJ1-2,TRBV27,CASRVHSAANYGYTF,TGTGCCAGCAGAGTCCACAGCGCCGCTAACTATGGCTACACCTTC
.,.,TRBJ2-3,TRBV5-4,CASSSADPSTDTQYF,TGTGCCAGCAGCTCAGCGGACCCTAGCACAGATACGCAGTATTTT
.,.,TRBJ1-1,TRBV7-2,CASSLFVAGEGTEAFF,TGTGCCAGCAGCTTGTTCGTGGCTGGGGAGGGGACTGAAGCTTTCTTT
.,TRBD2,TRBJ2-7,TRBV5-6,CASTLGGSGSPSAYEQYF,TGTGCCAGCACCCTGGGGGGGAGCGGGAGTCCCTCTGCTTACGAGCAGTACTTC
.,TRBD1,TRBJ2-7,TRBV4-3,CASSQVPGQIYEQYF,TGCGCCAGCAGCCAAGTCCCGGGACAGATCTACGAGCAGTACTTC
.,.,TRBJ1-6,TRBV19,CASSTDRNNSPLHF,TGTGCCAGTAGTACGGACAGAAATAATTCACCCCTCCACTTT
.,.,TRBJ1-4,TRBV4-3,CASSQGRGDEKLFF,TGCGCCAGCAGCCAAGGAAGAGGGGATGAAAAACTGTTTTTT
.,TRBD2,TRBJ2-1,TRBV5-1,CASSREVDNEQFF,TGCGCCAGCAGTCGGGAGGTCGACAATGAGCAGTTCTTC
once,.,TRBJ2-6,TRBV6-1,CATARFGANVLTF,TGTGCCACCGCACGCTTTGGGGCCAACGTCCTGACTTTC
few,.,TRBJ1-2,TRBV7-2,CASSLGLTNYGYTF,TGTGCCAGCAGCCTGGGACTGACTAACTATGGCTACACCTTC
.,.,TRBJ1-4,TRBV18,CASSPPSSQGKLFF,TGTGCCAGCTCACCACCGTCCAGTCAGGGAAAACTGTTTTTT
.,.,TRBJ1-1,TRBV4-1,CASSPRHKNTEAFF,TGCGCCAGCAGCCCGCGGCATAAGAACACTGAAGCTTTCTTT